What follows are 26 T cell receptor beta chains derived from one specimen sequenced in a study of blood T cell repertoires in COVID-19. TCRdb's table, derived via immunoSEQ multiplex PCR, lists solely in-frame clones and lacks some. The sample comprises more than 95,000 clones, roughly 90% of which are singletons, and 6.2% rests with the top ten. Sample: peripheral blood. The source of these receptors is a human donor in a cohort sampled during active COVID-19.

This clone was picked up one time. The J gene is TRBJ1-2, the V gene TRBV7-8; TRBD1 aligns across 8 bases. The CDR3 sequence is 15 residues long. Germline V gene sequence: CDR1 SGHVS, CDR2 FQNEAQ. J gave up 4 bases and V 2 bases, and 6 bases lay outside the gene matches. CDR3 sequence: CASSLLSGTGYGYTF. The CDR3 DNA is TGTGCCAGCAGCTTACTGTCGGGGACAGGCTATGGCTACACCTTC.

V gene TRBV3-1 (or the pseudogene TRBV3-2) combines with J gene TRBJ2-3, with 8 positions matching TRBD2. The trim removed 3 bases at V and 4 bases at J, leaving 6 bases unmatched. The germline gives CDR1 LGHDT, CDR2 YNNKEL (reference sequence). The CDR3 covers 15 residues. The CDR3 sequence is CASSQTGTRSDTQYF. The CDR3 DNA follows: TGTGCCAGCAGCCAGACCGGGACTAGGTCAGATACGCAGTATTTT.

This clone was seen just once. This sequence joins TRBV28 and TRBJ2-3; the D gene is possibly TRBD2 (5 bases). The V gene's germline CDR1 is MDHEN and CDR2 SYDVKM. V gave up 5 bases and J gave up 3 bases, with 9 bases separating them. The CDR3 is 13 amino acids. The CDR3: CASSTRGTDTQYF. The CDR3 region has the DNA TGTGCCAGCAGTACCCGAGGGACAGATACGCAGTATTTT. The variable domain in full, completed from reference TRBV28 and TRBJ2-3, reads DVKVTQSSRYLVKRTGEKVFLECVQDMDHENMFWYRQDPGLGLRLIYFSYDVKMKEKGDIPEGYSVSREKKERFSLILESASTNQTSMYLCASSTRGTDTQYFGPGTRLTVL.

The table lists this clone with a few counts. The chain is built from TRBV5-8 and TRBJ1-6; 8 nucleotides align to TRBD1. With V trimmed by 0 bases and J by 8 bases, 7 bases remained unmatched. The CDR3 is 16 amino acids. In germline, CDR1 is SGHTS, CDR2 YDEGEE. The CDR3 loop is CASSLEGAGGYSPLHF. The CDR3 coding sequence is TGTGCCAGCAGCTTGGAAGGGGCAGGGGGCTATTCACCCCTCCACTTT.

The genes are TRBV9 and TRBJ2-1, with TRBD1 matching over 7 bases. Trimming took 0 bases from V and 7 from J; bases not matched to a gene: 10. Per the germline V gene, CDR1 is SGDLS and CDR2 is YYNGEE. This CDR3 region has 16 residues. The CDR3 here is CASSVVKGGLWNEQFF. DNA of the CDR3: TGTGCCAGCAGCGTAGTTAAAGGGGGCTTGTGGAATGAGCAGTTCTTC.

This chain joins TRBV2 and TRBJ1-5, with D possibly TRBD1 on 6 matching bases. Trimming took 5 bases from V and 2 from J, leaving 13 bases between them. CDR1 is SNHLY and CDR2 is FYNNEI in the germline V gene. The CDR3 consists of 15 residues. The CDR3 region has the DNA TGTGCCAGCAGTTTCGAGACAGGTCGCAATCAGCCCCAGCATTTT. Amino acids: CASSFETGRNQPQHF.

J is TRBJ2-1 and V is TRBV9, with 12 bases aligning to TRBD2. Germline V gives CDR1 SGDLS, CDR2 YYNGEE. J was trimmed by 4 bases and V by 1 base; bases with no gene match: 12. The CDR3 has 19 amino acids. DNA for the CDR3: TGTGCCAGCAGCGTAAGAGGGCTAGCGGGAGGGAGCCGTTACAATGAGCAGTTCTTC. Translated, it gives CASSVRGLAGGSRYNEQFF. Based on the CDR3 plus reference TRBV9 and TRBJ2-1, the full variable domain is DSGVTQTPKHLITATGQRVTLRCSPRSGDLSVYWYQQSLDQGLQFLIQYYNGEERAKGNILERFSAQQFPDLHSELNLSSLELGDSALYFCASSVRGLAGGSRYNEQFFGPGTRLTVL.

The V call is TRBV19, the J call TRBJ2-3; TRBD1 might be the D (6 bases). Germline V gene sequence: CDR1 LNHDA, CDR2 SQIVND (reference sequence). This CDR3 is built from 15 residues. Trimming removed 7 bases from V and 0 bases from J, with 14 bases in between. CDR3 DNA sequence: TGTGCCAGTACCGCGGACAGTTCTAGCACAGATACGCAGTATTTT. It specifies CASTADSSSTDTQYF.

The chain joins TRBV7-3 to TRBJ2-1; a possible D gene is TRBD2 (5 bases). This CDR3 contains 14 residues. V lost 0 bases and J 8 bases, leaving 11 bases between the germline ends. Germline CDR1 reads SGHTA; CDR2 reads FQGTGA. CDR3 nucleotide sequence: TGTGCCAGCAGCTTAACGGTGGGTAGCGATGAGCAGTTCTTC. Its translation is CASSLTVGSDEQFF.

The rearrangement joins TRBV10-2 to TRBJ1-2, with 8 bases identical to TRBD1. The CDR3 consists of 15 residues. Per germline, CDR1 WSHSY and CDR2 SAAADI. V shed 7 bases and J 3 bases; nucleotides not matched to a gene: 10. CDR3 protein: CASTNTGGAYYGYTF. CDR3 DNA: TGCGCCAGCACAAACACAGGGGGTGCGTACTATGGCTACACCTTC.

This clone was detected only once. V gene TRBV29-1 combines with J gene TRBJ1-2; D gene unclear. The V and J ends lost 0 bases and 3 bases respectively, with 8 bases between them. The germline V gene has CDR1 SQVTM and CDR2 ANQGSEA. This CDR3 has 13 residues. The CDR3, as DNA: TGCAGCGTTGAAGATGGAACAGACTATGGCTACACCTTC. Translation: CSVEDGTDYGYTF.

The chain links TRBV11-3 to TRBJ2-1; TRBD1 matches 7 bases. The V gene's germline CDR1 is SGHNT and CDR2 YENEEA. This CDR3 region has 15 residues. J lost 2 bases, V lost 0 bases, and 1 base had no gene match. The CDR3 sequence: CASSLERGPYNEQFF. The CDR3 region has the DNA TGTGCCAGCAGCTTAGAGAGGGGGCCCTACAATGAGCAGTTCTTC.

This clone was recorded a few times. Other DNA sequences in this specimen translate into the identical CDR3. The chain links TRBV7-9 to TRBJ2-1; 10 bases are a match to TRBD2. The CDR3 sequence is 16 residues long. Germline V CDR1 and CDR2: SEHNR, FQNEAQ (reference sequence). V was pared by 0 bases and J by 2 bases, with 1 base of the junction left unmatched. CDR3 protein: CASSLALAGAYNEQFF. CDR3 DNA: TGTGCCAGCAGCTTAGCGCTAGCGGGGGCCTACAATGAGCAGTTCTTC.

The rearrangement uses TRBV2 and TRBJ1-5; TRBD1 might be the D (5 bases). Germline loops: CDR1 SNHLY, CDR2 FYNNEI. Trimming shortened V by 5 bases and J by 7 bases, and 12 bases separated the two germline ends. The CDR3 has 13 amino acids. The CDR3 is CASSFQGEQPQHF. CDR3 bases: TGTGCCAGCAGTTTCCAGGGTGAACAGCCCCAGCATTTT.

This chain joins TRBV5-1 and TRBJ1-1, with TRBD1 as a possible D gene (6 bases). Germline V gene data show CDR1 as SGHRS and CDR2 as YFSETQ. V lost 4 bases and J lost 0, with 13 bases in between. This CDR3 has 15 amino acids. In nucleotides, the CDR3 is TGCGCCAGCAGCACAAGGGGGGGCATGAACACTGAAGCTTTCTTT. This codes for CASSTRGGMNTEAFF.

V is TRBV19 and J is TRBJ2-1; D uncertain. This CDR3 comprises 16 residues. CDR1 and CDR2 (germline): LNHDA, SQIVND (reference sequence). V was pared by 7 bases and J by 2 bases, with 18 bases between. DNA of the CDR3: TGTGCCAGTATGGAGAACCCACGTTCAACCTACAATGAGCAGTTCTTC. It translates to CASMENPRSTYNEQFF.

This chain joins TRBV30 and TRBJ2-5; the D gene is possibly TRBD1 (6 bases). This CDR3 contains 13 residues. Germline assignment: CDR1 GTSNPN and CDR2 SVGIG (reference sequence). V gave up 2 bases and J gave up 4 bases, with 11 bases separating them. The CDR3 loop is CAWSYRDRETQYF. Written as DNA, the CDR3 is TGTGCCTGGAGTTACAGGGATAGAGAGACCCAGTACTTC.

This rearrangement joins TRBV28 to TRBJ2-7; 8 bases align to TRBD1. CDR1 and CDR2 from the germline V gene are MDHEN and SYDVKM. V was clipped by 5 bases and J by 2 bases; unmatched bases: 5. CDR3 length: 14 residues. CDR3 nucleotides: TGTGCCAGCAGTGGCTACAGGGGGGCCTACGAGCAGTACTTC. Residues: CASSGYRGAYEQYF. Drawing the rest from reference TRBV28 and TRBJ2-7, the complete variable domain is DVKVTQSSRYLVKRTGEKVFLECVQDMDHENMFWYRQDPGLGLRLIYFSYDVKMKEKGDIPEGYSVSREKKERFSLILESASTNQTSMYLCASSGYRGAYEQYFGPGTRLTVT.

The chain combines TRBV4-1 with TRBJ2-1, with a possible D match to TRBD2 (5 bases). Deletions cut 0 bases from V and 10 bases from J, with 10 bases between. The CDR3 has 13 residues. CDR1 and CDR2 from the germline V gene are MGHRA and YSYEKL. Here the CDR3 reads CASSQEWSGEQFF. In DNA, the CDR3 is TGCGCCAGCAGCCAAGAATGGTCGGGGGAGCAGTTCTTC.

V and J are TRBV12-3 or TRBV12-4 and TRBJ1-1; D is ambiguous. CDR3 length: 13 amino acids. Trimming took off 0 bases at V and 8 bases at J, with 10 bases between the two ends. CDR3 sequence reads: CASSLAPPGEAFF. The CDR3 DNA sequence: TGTGCCAGCAGTTTAGCCCCACCGGGGGAAGCTTTCTTT.

The V gene is TRBV7-9, the J gene TRBJ1-6; a weak D match, TRBD1 (6 bases). Trimming cost V 2 bases and J 13 bases, with 6 bases left between them. The CDR3 runs to 11 residues. Per germline, CDR1 SEHNR and CDR2 FQNEAQ (reference sequence). Written as DNA, the CDR3 is TGTGCCAGCAGCTTAACAGGGCCCCTCCACTTT. Translated: CASSLTGPLHF.

This clone is a singleton in its sample. The J gene is TRBJ2-7, the V gene TRBV24-1; 7 bases fit TRBD2. The CDR3 runs to 13 residues. The germline gives CDR1 KGHDR, CDR2 SFDVKD. Trimming removed 9 bases from V and 6 bases from J; junction bases left unmatched: 10. The CDR3 DNA is TGTGCCACCGGGAGGGCGTCCATGGGCGAGCAGTACTTC. As protein: CATGRASMGEQYF.

The V gene is TRBV9, the J gene TRBJ1-2; perhaps TRBD1 as D (6 bases). The V gene's germline CDR1 is SGDLS and CDR2 YYNGEE. The CDR3 is 16 residues long. Deletions cut 0 bases from V and 4 bases from J, with 16 bases between. This chain's CDR3 is CASSVGLRAGAYGYTF. The CDR3 DNA sequence: TGTGCCAGCAGCGTAGGACTGAGGGCAGGGGCCTATGGCTACACCTTC.

The chain couples TRBV27 to TRBJ2-7, with 7 bases lining up with TRBD1. This CDR3 has 13 residues. J was trimmed by 5 bases and V by 5 bases; bases with no gene match: 6. Germline-derived CDR1 and CDR2 are MNHEY and SMNVEV (reference sequence). CDR3: CASSNRGENEQYF. The CDR3 bases are TGTGCCAGCAGTAACAGGGGTGAAAACGAGCAGTACTTC.

The chain couples TRBV24-1 to TRBJ2-5; the match to TRBD1 covers 7 bases. Trimming took 1 base from V and 2 from J; bases not matched to a gene: 6. In germline, CDR1 is KGHDR, CDR2 SFDVKD. CDR3 size: 16 residues. This CDR3 is CATSDFGQATQETQYF. The CDR3 DNA reads as TGTGCCACCAGTGATTTCGGACAGGCGACGCAAGAGACCCAGTACTTC.

The chain is built from TRBV6-6 and TRBJ1-3, with unresolved D. This CDR3 contains 15 residues. Trimming stripped 5 bases from V and 0 bases from J, with 11 bases between. Germline lookup yields CDR1 MNHNY and CDR2 SVGAGI (reference sequence). CDR3 in DNA: TGTGCCAGCAGTAGAGACGCGGTCTCTGGAAACACCATATATTTT. The encoded protein is CASSRDAVSGNTIYF.